A selection of T cell receptor beta chains follows, all from one sample in a study of control samples from healthy donors and cancer patients. The data were produced by immunoSEQ multiplex PCR, yet TCRdb's version contains in-frame clones alone and is incomplete. The sample holds 130,000 to 150,000 clones; more than 90% are singletons and the top ten take over 9%. The sample comprised blood. The receptors stem from a man under 40 in good health. CDR3s include the opening cysteine and the closing phenylalanine or tryptophan. The D gene is left open where the match is weak. Size is stated for part of the rows, as once, few or many counts, or as a class when the clone is expanded.

v_call	j_call	clone_size	d_call	cdr3_aa	cdr3_nt
TRBV5-1	TRBJ2-1	once	TRBD2	CASSLGLAEYNEQFF	TGCGCCAGCAGCTTGGGGCTAGCGGAGTACAATGAGCAGTTCTTC
TRBV4-2	TRBJ2-7	NA	NA	CASSQGGTGEQYF	TGTGCCAGCAGCCAAGGAGGGACCGGGGAGCAGTACTTC
TRBV7-9	TRBJ2-7	NA	TRBD1	CASSLIQGASYEQYF	TGTGCCAGCAGCTTAATCCAGGGGGCTTCCTACGAGCAGTACTTC
TRBV27	TRBJ2-7	NA	TRBD1	CASSLSGGTGGFGNEQYF	TGTGCCAGCAGTTTATCTGGTGGGACAGGGGGCTTTGGTAACGAGCAGTACTTC
TRBV7-6	TRBJ2-1	NA	TRBD2	CASSLELAGPNGEQFF	TGTGCCAGCAGCTTAGAACTAGCGGGCCCGAACGGGGAGCAGTTCTTC
TRBV7-3	TRBJ1-2	NA	NA	CASSQTPNYGYTF	TGTGCCAGCAGCCAGACACCCAACTATGGCTACACCTTC
TRBV15	TRBJ2-4	NA	TRBD2	CATSRDRSSGIKNIQYF	TGTGCCACCAGCAGAGATCGTAGTAGCGGGATCAAAAACATTCAGTACTTC
TRBV15	TRBJ1-6	once	NA	CATSEVGSPLHF	TGTGCCACCAGCGAAGTCGGTTCACCCCTCCACTTT
TRBV6-5	TRBJ1-3	NA	NA	CASSSTPTGNTIYF	TGTGCCAGCAGTTCTACCCCAACTGGAAACACCATATATTTT
TRBV4-2	TRBJ2-2	NA	NA	CASSQRISGELFF	TGTGCCAGCAGCCAGCGGATCTCCGGGGAGCTGTTTTTT
TRBV5-1	TRBJ2-7	once	NA	CASSLGLILRDEQYF	TGCGCCAGCAGCTTGGGCCTGATCCTAAGGGACGAGCAGTACTTC
TRBV29-1	TRBJ2-1	NA	TRBD1	CSVGGARDREHNEQFF	TGCAGCGTTGGGGGGGCTCGGGACAGGGAGCACAATGAGCAGTTCTTC
TRBV27	TRBJ2-6	NA	NA	CASSPLGQGPGANVLTF	TGTGCCAGCAGTCCCCTCGGGCAGGGCCCTGGGGCCAACGTCCTGACTTTC
TRBV11-2	TRBJ2-2	NA	NA	CASSAGSPNTGELFF	TGTGCCAGCAGTGCCGGGAGTCCGAACACCGGGGAGCTGTTTTTT
TRBV29-1	TRBJ2-7	NA	NA	CSVEGRGSSEQYF	TGCAGCGTTGAGGGCCGGGGGTCCTCCGAGCAGTACTTC
TRBV28	TRBJ2-1	NA	NA	CASSLRGYSYNEQFF	TGTGCCAGCAGTTTAAGAGGGTACTCCTACAATGAGCAGTTCTTC
TRBV30	TRBJ2-7	NA	NA	CAWSRGDWTYEQYF	TGTGCCTGGAGTAGAGGGGACTGGACCTACGAGCAGTACTTC
TRBV3-1/TRBV3-2	TRBJ2-5	NA	TRBD2	CASSRPLAGGGETQYF	TGTGCCAGCAGCCGCCCCTTAGCGGGAGGAGGAGAGACCCAGTACTTC
TRBV25-1	TRBJ1-5	once	NA	CASSEDSGNQPQHF	TGTGCCAGCAGTGAAGACTCCGGTAATCAGCCCCAGCATTTT
TRBV5-7	TRBJ1-4	NA	NA	CASSSRDCGPNEKLFF	TGTGCCAGCAGCTCCAGGGACTGTGGTCCTAATGAAAAACTGTTTTTT
TRBV28	TRBJ1-5	NA	NA	CASSLDKGHASGYSNQPQHF	TGTGCCAGCAGTTTGGACAAGGGACACGCATCCGGTTATAGCAATCAGCCCCAGCATTTT
TRBV27	TRBJ1-6	NA	NA	CASNPQGPPAPLHF	TGTGCCAGCAACCCACAGGGACCTCCAGCACCCCTCCACTTT
TRBV29-1	TRBJ2-3	NA	TRBD2	CSVLAGGVDTQYF	TGCAGCGTGCTAGCGGGAGGGGTAGATACGCAGTATTTT
TRBV9	TRBJ2-5	NA	NA	CASSQLQGGETQYF	TGTGCCAGCAGCCAACTTCAGGGGGGAGAGACCCAGTACTTC
TRBV12-5	TRBJ2-7	NA	NA	CASGLEGPYEQYF	TGTGCTAGTGGTTTGGAGGGACCCTACGAGCAGTACTTC
TRBV10-2	TRBJ2-1	NA	TRBD2	CASGGLAKIGISYNEQFF	TGCGCCAGCGGGGGACTAGCGAAGATAGGTATCTCCTACAATGAGCAGTTCTTC
TRBV7-8	TRBJ1-1	NA	NA	CASSLQAGGTEAFF	TGTGCCAGCAGCTTACAGGCTGGGGGCACTGAAGCTTTCTTT
TRBV5-1	TRBJ2-7	NA	NA	CASSLALMTSTYEQYF	TGCGCCAGCAGCTTGGCCTTGATGACTTCGACCTACGAGCAGTACTTC
TRBV12-5	TRBJ2-7	NA	TRBD2	CASGFQGSGDPHSYEQYF	TGTGCTAGTGGTTTTCAGGGCAGCGGGGATCCCCACTCCTACGAGCAGTACTTC
TRBV28	TRBJ1-2	NA	TRBD1	CASEGAPNYGYTF	TGTGCCAGCGAGGGGGCTCCTAACTATGGCTACACCTTC
TRBV9	TRBJ2-7	NA	TRBD2	CASSVSSGSSYEQYF	TGTGCCAGCAGCGTGTCTAGCGGGAGCTCCTACGAGCAGTACTTC
TRBV29-1	TRBJ1-3	NA	NA	CSGVAPGNTIYF	TGCAGCGGGGTGGCACCTGGAAACACCATATATTTT
TRBV5-5	TRBJ2-1	NA	TRBD2	CATSRFVAGSYNEQFF	TGTGCCACCTCTCGCTTTGTAGCGGGCTCCTACAATGAGCAGTTCTTC
TRBV15	TRBJ2-7	NA	NA	CATSTSRLLNYEQYF	TGTGCCACCAGCACCAGTAGGCTCCTTAATTACGAGCAGTACTTC